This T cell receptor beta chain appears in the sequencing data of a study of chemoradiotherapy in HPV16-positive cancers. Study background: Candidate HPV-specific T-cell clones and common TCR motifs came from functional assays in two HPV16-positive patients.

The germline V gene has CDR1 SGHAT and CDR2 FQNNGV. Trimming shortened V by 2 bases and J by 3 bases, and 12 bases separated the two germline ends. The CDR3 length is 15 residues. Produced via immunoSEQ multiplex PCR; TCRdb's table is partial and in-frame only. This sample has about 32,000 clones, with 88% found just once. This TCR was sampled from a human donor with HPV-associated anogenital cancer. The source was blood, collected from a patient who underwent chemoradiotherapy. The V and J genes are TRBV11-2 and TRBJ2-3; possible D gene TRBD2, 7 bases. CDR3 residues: CASSLIGGPTDTQYF. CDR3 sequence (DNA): TGTGCCAGCAGCTTAATCGGGGGGCCGACAGATACGCAGTATTTT.